These T cell receptor beta chains were read from a single sample in a study of T-cell reconstitution after alpha-beta-depleted transplantation in children. MiXCR, run by TCRdb on the PCR reads, gives a single entry per CDR3 protein. Found here are hundreds of thousands of distinct CDR3 sequences, around 13% of them singletons; the top ten hold roughly 2.6%. Here the sequenced sample was PBMCs from the stem cell graft donor, taken from the stem cell graft. These receptors originate from a human donor who donated a stem cell graft to a child with acute lymphoblastic leukemia. CDR3s include the opening cysteine and the closing phenylalanine or tryptophan. D genes are given only for firm matches. Some rows have no size entry. The others give once, few or many, or a class for an expanded clone.

cdr3_length j_call clone_size v_call d_call cdr3_aa cdr3_nt
16 TRBJ1-6 - TRBV12-3/TRBV12-4 - CVSSLYQSAYNSPLHF TGTGTCAGCAGTTTATATCAAAGCGCCTATAATTCACCCCTCCACTTT
16 TRBJ2-7 - TRBV7-9 TRBD1 CASSLGEGAAGFEQYF TGTGCCAGCAGCTTAGGCGAGGGGGCGGCAGGGTTCGAGCAGTACTTC
12 TRBJ1-6 many TRBV6-5 - CASSYSDSPLHF TGTGCCAGCAGTTACTCGGATTCACCCCTCCACTTT
15 TRBJ2-1 many TRBV20-1 TRBD2 CSAELSGTSSNEQFF TGCAGTGCTGAATTATCCGGGACTAGCTCAAATGAGCAGTTCTTC
18 TRBJ1-1 few TRBV9 TRBD1 CASSVVEFPGTGGTEAFF TGTGCCAGCAGCGTAGTAGAGTTCCCCGGGACAGGGGGCACTGAAGCTTTCTTT
15 TRBJ2-7 once TRBV11-3 TRBD2 CASSSHGAGGYEQYF TGTGCCAGCAGCTCCCACGGGGCGGGAGGATACGAGCAGTACTTC
19 TRBJ2-6 many TRBV4-2 - CASSPLQTLTPFGANVLTF TGTGCCAGCAGCCCGCTACAAACCTTAACCCCCTTTGGGGCCAACGTCCTGACTTTC
17 TRBJ2-6 - TRBV7-2 TRBD1 CASSFGTGYPGANVLTF TGTGCCAGCAGCTTTGGGACAGGGTATCCTGGGGCCAACGTCCTGACTTTC
13 TRBJ2-1 many TRBV20-1 TRBD2 CSAGTSGGAEQFF TGCAGTGCGGGGACTAGCGGGGGGGCGGAGCAGTTCTTC
17 TRBJ2-3 - TRBV5-1 - CASSLGVRGSSTDTQYF TGCGCCAGCAGCTTGGGGGTTAGGGGCTCTAGCACAGATACGCAGTATTTT
15 TRBJ1-2 many TRBV15 - CATSRDLGLNYGYTF TGTGCCACCAGCAGAGATCTAGGACTTAACTATGGCTACACCTTC
14 TRBJ2-1 many TRBV24-1 TRBD1 CATSDTGQGGEQFF TGTGCCACCAGTGATACCGGACAGGGCGGTGAGCAGTTCTTC
13 TRBJ1-2 many TRBV5-6 - CASRVSSNYGYTF TGTGCCAGCAGGGTCAGCTCTAACTATGGCTACACCTTC
14 TRBJ2-3 many TRBV10-3 - CAITSGVGTDTQYF TGTGCCATCACTTCGGGAGTCGGGACAGATACGCAGTATTTT
13 TRBJ2-7 many TRBV4-3 - CASSQYQDYEQYF TGCGCCAGCAGCCAATATCAGGACTACGAGCAGTACTTC
12 TRBJ2-5 many TRBV5-1 - CASSTYQETQYF TGCGCCAGCAGCACCTACCAAGAGACCCAGTACTTC
16 TRBJ1-1 many TRBV6-5 TRBD1 CASSYEPGQGNTEAFF TGTGCCAGCAGTTACGAGCCGGGACAGGGAAACACTGAAGCTTTCTTT
14 TRBJ1-1 many TRBV28 - CASSHRGVYTEAFF TGTGCCAGCAGCCACCGGGGGGTTTACACTGAAGCTTTCTTT
13 TRBJ1-6 few TRBV20-1 - CSARDQGDSPLHF TGCAGTGCTAGAGATCAGGGTGACTCACCCCTCCACTTT
16 TRBJ2-1 many TRBV7-2 TRBD2 CASSAILAGGYNEQFF TGTGCCAGCAGCGCTATTCTAGCGGGAGGCTACAATGAGCAGTTCTTC
14 TRBJ1-1 many TRBV5-1 TRBD1 CASQSGTGTVGAFF TGCGCCAGCCAGTCCGGGACAGGGACAGTCGGAGCTTTCTTT
18 TRBJ2-2 few TRBV4-3 TRBD2 CASSPRLAGGPVTGELFF TGCGCCAGCAGCCCTCGACTAGCGGGAGGGCCGGTAACCGGGGAGCTGTTTTTT
13 TRBJ1-1 many TRBV29-1 TRBD1 CSVRQGANTEAFF TGCAGCGTCCGACAGGGAGCGAACACTGAAGCTTTCTTT
14 TRBJ2-7 many TRBV29-1 TRBD2 CSVGLSGRLYEQYF TGCAGCGTTGGTTTAAGCGGGAGACTTTACGAGCAGTACTTC
17 TRBJ2-5 many TRBV5-1 TRBD2 CASSLAPTAGRLETQYF TGCGCCAGCAGCTTGGCACCGACAGCGGGACGACTAGAGACCCAGTACTTC
11 TRBJ1-4 many TRBV20-1 - CSARSQGKLFF TGCAGTGCTAGAAGTCAGGGAAAACTGTTTTTT
15 TRBJ1-5 many TRBV27 TRBD1 CASSTDRQGGQPQHF TGTGCCAGCAGTACCGATCGACAGGGCGGACAGCCCCAGCATTTT
12 TRBJ2-4 - TRBV28 - CASSPQSATQYF TGTGCCAGCAGCCCTCAGTCGGCCACTCAGTACTTC
11 TRBJ2-7 many TRBV29-1 - CSVKSSYEQYF TGCAGCGTTAAGTCATCCTACGAGCAGTACTTC
16 TRBJ1-1 many TRBV5-1 - CASSSYRTTKNTEAFF TGCGCCAGCAGCAGCTACAGGACCACTAAAAACACTGAAGCTTTCTTT
20 TRBJ2-5 many TRBV28 - CASSIELMGVAPLYQETQYF TGTGCCAGCAGCATTGAATTGATGGGTGTCGCCCCTTTGTACCAAGAGACCCAGTACTTC
14 TRBJ2-7 many TRBV7-9 - CASSLEIPFYEQYF TGTGCCAGCAGCTTAGAGATTCCCTTCTACGAGCAGTACTTC
16 TRBJ2-3 many TRBV7-2 TRBD2 CASSLYGGAGVNTQYF TGTGCCAGCAGCTTATACGGGGGGGCCGGGGTGAATACGCAGTATTTT
14 TRBJ2-7 many TRBV9 TRBD1 CASTRQGQDPEQYF TGTGCCAGCACCCGACAGGGACAGGACCCCGAGCAGTACTTC
14 TRBJ2-3 many TRBV5-1 - CASSLVNNKDTQYF TGCGCCAGCAGCTTGGTTAACAATAAAGATACGCAGTATTTT
14 TRBJ2-7 - TRBV5-6 - CASSFIGLVYEQYF TGTGCCAGCAGCTTTATAGGGTTAGTGTACGAGCAGTACTTC
16 TRBJ2-1 few TRBV5-5 - CASSPRPPGGYNEQFF TGTGCCAGCAGCCCTCGGCCCCCCGGAGGATACAATGAGCAGTTCTTC
15 TRBJ2-3 - TRBV20-1 - CSASFGRPTTDTQYF TGCAGTGCTAGCTTCGGGAGACCTACCACAGATACGCAGTATTTT
13 TRBJ2-1 many TRBV30 - CAWSVVSHNEQFF TGTGCCTGGAGTGTTGTCAGCCACAATGAGCAGTTCTTC
14 TRBJ2-6 many TRBV12-3/TRBV12-4 - CASSPDSGANVLTF TGTGCCAGCAGTCCGGACTCTGGGGCCAACGTCCTGACTTTC
16 TRBJ2-7 few TRBV2 TRBD1 CASSPLKKQGTYEQYF TGTGCCAGCAGTCCCCTTAAAAAACAGGGGACCTACGAGCAGTACTTC
13 TRBJ2-7 many TRBV5-4 - CASSLVLAGEQYF TGTGCCAGCAGCTTGGTGCTAGCTGGGGAGCAGTACTTC
15 TRBJ1-4 many TRBV11-2 - CASSLEAGANEKLFF TGTGCCAGCAGCTTAGAGGCAGGGGCGAATGAAAAACTGTTTTTT
12 TRBJ2-3 many TRBV24-1 - CATSDPLVGQYF TGTGCCACCAGTGATCCTCTAGTCGGGCAGTATTTT
15 TRBJ2-7 - TRBV4-2 - CASSPTKGGSYEQYF TGTGCCAGCAGCCCCACCAAGGGGGGGAGCTACGAGCAGTACTTC
11 TRBJ1-2 many TRBV29-1 - CSVSENYGYTF TGCAGCGTTTCCGAGAACTATGGCTACACCTTC
12 TRBJ1-6 many TRBV20-1 - CSVGRFNSPLHF TGCAGTGTCGGACGGTTTAATTCACCCCTCCACTTT
15 TRBJ1-2 - TRBV27 TRBD1 CASSSTGTGGGGYTF TGTGCCAGCAGTTCCACCGGGACAGGGGGCGGGGGCTACACCTTC
19 TRBJ2-5 few TRBV20-1 TRBD2 CSATRLLTDTSGGRETQYF TGCAGTGCAACCCGCTTGCTGACGGACACTAGCGGGGGACGTGAGACCCAGTACTTC
17 TRBJ2-6 - TRBV4-2 TRBD1 CASSGGQGASGANVLTF TGTGCCAGCAGCGGGGGGCAGGGGGCGTCCGGGGCCAACGTCCTGACTTTC